These 10 T cell receptor beta chains were all obtained from the same sample, sequenced in a study of blood T cell repertoires in COVID-19. The data were produced by immunoSEQ multiplex PCR, yet TCRdb's version contains in-frame clones alone and is incomplete. The data hold approximately 210,000 clones, with roughly 90% observed a single time. The sequenced sample was peripheral blood. The receptor set was obtained from a man aged 30 to 45 who had recovered from COVID-19.

V gene TRBV18 combines with J gene TRBJ2-1, with 7 bases aligning to TRBD1. Germline-derived CDR1 and CDR2 are KGHSH and LQKENI. V dropped 3 bases and J dropped 8; count of bases not matched to a gene: 10. The CDR3 runs to 15 residues. In DNA form, the CDR3 reads TGTGCCAGCTCACCGGGTTCGACAGGGAGAGATGAGCAGTTCTTC. Its translation is CASSPGSTGRDEQFF.

The count of this clone is one. The chain carries TRBV10-3 and TRBJ1-5; D remains ambiguous. CDR1 ENHRY and CDR2 SYGVKD come from the germline V gene. Trimming took off 4 bases at V and 0 bases at J, with 7 bases between the two ends. CDR3 size: 14 residues. The CDR3 DNA follows: TGTGCCATCAGTGGGCCGGGTAGCAATCAGCCCCAGCATTTT. Encoded protein: CAISGPGSNQPQHF.

For the CDR3, the DNA is TGTGCCAGCAGCTTAGCGTCGGGCACTGAAGCTTTCTTT. Amino acids: CASSLASGTEAFF. J is TRBJ1-1 and V is TRBV7-9, with D unclear. Germline V gene data show CDR1 as SEHNR and CDR2 as FQNEAQ (reference sequence). The CDR3 runs to 13 residues. The germline V and J ends were trimmed by 0 bases and 4 bases, with 6 bases remaining between them.

With regard to this clone: A much larger clone lies a single base off, so this may be a read error. The chain combines TRBV7-8 with TRBJ1-2; 8 bases map to TRBD1. CDR3 length: 12 residues. J lost 7 bases, V lost 2 bases, and 0 bases had no gene match. Germline values: CDR1 SGHVS, CDR2 FQNEAQ. The CDR3 sequence is CASSLTGGGYTF. For the CDR3, the DNA is TGTGCCAGCAGCTTAACAGGGGGTGGCTACACCTTC.

DNA for the CDR3: TGTGCCGGGTACCAACCCCGGACAGGGAATTCTGGAAACACCATATATTTT. As protein: CAGYQPRTGNSGNTIYF. The chain combines TRBV7-9 with TRBJ1-3, with 8 bases lining up with TRBD1. Germline V gives CDR1 SEHNR, CDR2 FQNEAQ (reference sequence). Trimming at V came to 11 bases and at J to 1 base, leaving 16 bases not matched to a gene. The CDR3 length is 17 residues.

V is TRBV6-1 and J is TRBJ1-2; D might be TRBD1 (5 bases). In germline, CDR1 is MNHNS, CDR2 SASEGT. V lost 4 bases, J lost 4 bases, and 22 bases lay in between. This CDR3 has 17 residues. CDR3 sequence: CASSARGGLDIRYGYTF. The CDR3 DNA is TGTGCCAGCAGTGCCCGGGGAGGGTTGGACATCCGCTATGGCTACACCTTC.

This clone was seen a few times. The chain links TRBV4-3 to TRBJ1-5; no firm D call. Germline CDR1 reads LGHNA; CDR2 reads YSLEER. The CDR3 has 15 amino acids. Trimming removed 2 bases at V and 0 bases at J, with 8 bases between. CDR3 sequence: CASSQSYYSNQPQHF. CDR3 nucleotides: TGCGCCAGCAGCCAATCCTATTATAGCAATCAGCCCCAGCATTTT.

This clone was observed once. The chain is built from TRBV27 and TRBJ2-2; no definite D call. This CDR3 comprises 15 residues. The germline V gene encodes CDR1 MNHEY and CDR2 SMNVEV (reference sequence). The V and J ends lost 7 bases and 7 bases respectively, with 19 bases between them. The CDR3 coding sequence is TGTGCCAGCACTGGTGGCAGTCTTGGGCTCGGGGAGCTGTTTTTT. It translates to CASTGGSLGLGELFF.

Only one count was recorded for this clone. The chain links TRBV12-3 or TRBV12-4 to TRBJ2-3; D unresolved. This CDR3 is 13 amino acids long. V was clipped by 3 bases and J by 1 base, with 5 bases between them. CDR3 coding DNA: TGTGCCAGCAGTTTCCGAGGCACAGATACGCAGTATTTT. This translates into CASSFRGTDTQYF.

The CDR3 loop reads CASSDLTGDEKLFF. The CDR3 DNA is TGTGCCAGCAGTGACTTAACAGGGGATGAAAAACTGTTTTTT. The chain uses TRBV2 and TRBJ1-4; 7 positions match TRBD1. With 3 bases clipped from V and 6 bases from J, the junction kept 4 bases outside the gene matches. Germline values: CDR1 SNHLY, CDR2 FYNNEI. The length of the CDR3 is 14 residues.